This T cell receptor beta chain came from a study of OX40 agonist ivuxolimab in advanced cancers. In this sample, this clone turned up a few times. Trimming took off 4 bases at V and 14 bases at J, with 21 bases between the two ends. This CDR3 is 15 amino acids long. CDR1 is KGHSH, CDR2 LQKENI, per germline. Cycle 7 day 1, cycle 4 day 1, and baseline were the timepoints at which blood was sampled. TCRdb keeps only in-frame clones here, not all; method: immunoSEQ multiplex PCR. The profile shows about 26,000 clones, about 74% of them singletons. This rearrangement joins TRBV18 to TRBJ1-6, with no clear D. This TCR was sampled from an adult with an advanced solid tumor such as melanoma, head and neck, liver or kidney cancer. This specimen consisted of CD4+ or CD8+ T cells sorted from blood, obtained in a trial of the OX40 agonist ivuxolimab. This CDR3 is CASSREDRAISALHF. CDR3 sequence (DNA): TGTGCCAGCTCACGAGAGGACCGGGCGATTTCGGCCCTCCACTTT.